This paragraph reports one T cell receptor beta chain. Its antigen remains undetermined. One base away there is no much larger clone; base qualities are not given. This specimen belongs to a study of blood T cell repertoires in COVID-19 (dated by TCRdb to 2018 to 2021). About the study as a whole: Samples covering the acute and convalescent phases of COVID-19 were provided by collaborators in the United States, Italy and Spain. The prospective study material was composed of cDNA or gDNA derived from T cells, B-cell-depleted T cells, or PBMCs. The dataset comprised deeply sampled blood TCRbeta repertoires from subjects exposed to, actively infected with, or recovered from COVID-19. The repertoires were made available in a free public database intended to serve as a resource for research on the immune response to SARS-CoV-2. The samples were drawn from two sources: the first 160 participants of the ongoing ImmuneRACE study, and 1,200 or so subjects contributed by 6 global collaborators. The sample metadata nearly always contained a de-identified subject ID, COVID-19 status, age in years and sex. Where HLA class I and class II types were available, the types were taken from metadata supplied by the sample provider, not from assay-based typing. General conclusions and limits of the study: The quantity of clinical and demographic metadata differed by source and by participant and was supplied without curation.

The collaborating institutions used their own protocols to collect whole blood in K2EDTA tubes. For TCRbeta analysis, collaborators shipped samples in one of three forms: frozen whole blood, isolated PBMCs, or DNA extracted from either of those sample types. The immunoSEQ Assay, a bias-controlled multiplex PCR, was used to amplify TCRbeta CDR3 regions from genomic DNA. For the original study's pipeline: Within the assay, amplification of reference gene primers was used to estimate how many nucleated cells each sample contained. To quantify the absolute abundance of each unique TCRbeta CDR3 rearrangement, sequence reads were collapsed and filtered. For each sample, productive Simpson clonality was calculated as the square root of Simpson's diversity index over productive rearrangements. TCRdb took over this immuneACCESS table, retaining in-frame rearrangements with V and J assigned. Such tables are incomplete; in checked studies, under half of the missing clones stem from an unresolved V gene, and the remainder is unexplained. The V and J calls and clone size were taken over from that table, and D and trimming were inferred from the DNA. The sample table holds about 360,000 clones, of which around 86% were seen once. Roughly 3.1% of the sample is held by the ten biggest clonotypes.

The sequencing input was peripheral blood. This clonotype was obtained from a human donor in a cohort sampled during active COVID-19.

The nucleotide sequence is TGTGCCAGCAGTGGGGGGGTAGCCCAGCATTTT. This is translated as CASSGGVAQHF. The rearranged chain carries TRBV2 and TRBJ1-5, and TRBD1 may be the D gene, going by 5 matching bases. The germline ends are 9 bases apart after V is trimmed by 4 bases and J by 11 bases. The CDR3 measures 11 amino acids from cysteine to phenylalanine. Here the CDR3 DNA is all that survives: 33 bases in frame from base 1. CDR1 and CDR2 are read off the germline V gene as SNHLY and FYNNEI.